The present entry profiles one T cell receptor beta chain with its context. The table came from immunoSEQ multiplex PCR; TCRdb's copy has only in-frame clones and leaves some out. The sample has approximately 13,000 clones, 25% to 35% seen once. Noted treatment: randomized to nivolumab then ipilimumab (arm A) or the reverse (arm B). This sample is drawn from a study of sequential checkpoint blockade in melanoma. Trimming took 6 bases from V and 3 from J; bases not matched to a gene: 7. The CDR3 is 14 residues long. The germline V gene encodes CDR1 SQVTM and CDR2 ANQGSEA. This sequence originates from a human donor with melanoma. The material was tumor tissue (inferred from file names), obtained from a patient given nivolumab and ipilimumab in sequence. The V gene is TRBV29-1, the J gene TRBJ2-3; the match to TRBD1 covers 9 bases. The CDR3, as DNA: TGCAGCGTCCCAAGGGGACAGGGAACAGATACGCAGTATTTT. Protein product: CSVPRGQGTDTQYF.